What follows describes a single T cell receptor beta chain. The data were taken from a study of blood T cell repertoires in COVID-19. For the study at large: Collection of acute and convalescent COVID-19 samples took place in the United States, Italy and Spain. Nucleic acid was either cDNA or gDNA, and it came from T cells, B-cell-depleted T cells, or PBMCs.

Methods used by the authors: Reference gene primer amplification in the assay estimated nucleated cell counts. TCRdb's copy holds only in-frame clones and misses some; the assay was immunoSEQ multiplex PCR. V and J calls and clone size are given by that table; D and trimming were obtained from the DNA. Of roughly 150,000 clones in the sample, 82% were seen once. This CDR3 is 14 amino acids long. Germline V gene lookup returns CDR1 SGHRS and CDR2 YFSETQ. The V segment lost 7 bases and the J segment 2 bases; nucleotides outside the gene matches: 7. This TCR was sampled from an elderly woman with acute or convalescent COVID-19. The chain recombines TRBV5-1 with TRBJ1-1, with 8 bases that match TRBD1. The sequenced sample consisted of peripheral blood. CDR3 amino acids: CASGTDRGNTEAFF. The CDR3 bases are TGCGCCAGCGGAACAGACAGGGGAAACACTGAAGCTTTCTTT.